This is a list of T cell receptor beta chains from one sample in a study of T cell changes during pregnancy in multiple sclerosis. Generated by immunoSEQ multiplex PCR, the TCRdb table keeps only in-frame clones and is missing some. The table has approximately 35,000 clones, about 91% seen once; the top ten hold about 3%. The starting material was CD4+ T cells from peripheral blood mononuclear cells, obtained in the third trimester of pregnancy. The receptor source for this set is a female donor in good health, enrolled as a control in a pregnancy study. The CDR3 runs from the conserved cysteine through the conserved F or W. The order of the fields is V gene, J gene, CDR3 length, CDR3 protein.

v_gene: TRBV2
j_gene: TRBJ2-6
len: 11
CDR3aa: CASTLGSVLTF

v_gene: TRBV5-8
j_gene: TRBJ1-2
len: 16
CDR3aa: CASSLGGRLSNYGYTF

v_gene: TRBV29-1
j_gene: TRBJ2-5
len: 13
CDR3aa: CSARTGGQETQYF

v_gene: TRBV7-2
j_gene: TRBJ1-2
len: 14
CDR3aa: CASSLESGGYGYTF

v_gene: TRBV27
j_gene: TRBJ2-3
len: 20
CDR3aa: CASSLRDRGLLVPSTDTQYF

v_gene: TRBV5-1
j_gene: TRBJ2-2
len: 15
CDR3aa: CASSSGSGNTGELFF

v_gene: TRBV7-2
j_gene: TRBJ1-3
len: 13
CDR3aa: CASSLTGTNTIYF

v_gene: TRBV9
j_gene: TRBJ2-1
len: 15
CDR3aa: CASTAFQGARNEQFF

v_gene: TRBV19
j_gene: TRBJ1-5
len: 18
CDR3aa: CASRKWGQGRVVHQPQHF

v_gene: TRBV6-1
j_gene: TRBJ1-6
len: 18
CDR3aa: CASSDPSIPGHYNSPLHF

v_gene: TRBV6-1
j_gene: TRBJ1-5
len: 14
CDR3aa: CASSVDRAGQPQHF

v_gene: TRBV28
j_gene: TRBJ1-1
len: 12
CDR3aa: CASSLEGRTAFF

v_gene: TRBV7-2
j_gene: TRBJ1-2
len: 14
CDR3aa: CASSPLGQGSGYTF

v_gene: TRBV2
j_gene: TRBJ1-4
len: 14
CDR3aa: CATRTALRNEKLFF

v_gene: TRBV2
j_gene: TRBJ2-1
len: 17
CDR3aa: CASSPGLASKSYNEQFF

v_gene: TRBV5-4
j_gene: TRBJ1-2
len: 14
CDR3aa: CASSIDRGLEGYTF

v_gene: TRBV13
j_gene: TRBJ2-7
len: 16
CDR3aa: CASSLSYAGGKDEQYF

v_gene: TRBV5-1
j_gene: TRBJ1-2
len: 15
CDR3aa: CASSLQGHSNYGYTF

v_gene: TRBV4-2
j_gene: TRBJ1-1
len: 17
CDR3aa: CASSRHRGQEGETEAFF

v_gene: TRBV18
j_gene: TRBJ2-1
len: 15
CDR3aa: CASSPPLSSYNEQFF

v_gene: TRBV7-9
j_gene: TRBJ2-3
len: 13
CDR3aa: CASSLTGTDTQYF

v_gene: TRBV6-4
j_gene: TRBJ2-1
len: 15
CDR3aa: CASSDSRQGSYEQFF

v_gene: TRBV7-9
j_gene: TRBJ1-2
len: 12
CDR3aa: CASSLESYGYTF

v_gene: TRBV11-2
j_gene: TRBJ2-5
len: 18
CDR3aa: CASSSDPPTSGSGETQYF

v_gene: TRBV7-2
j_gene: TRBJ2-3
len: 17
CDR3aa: CASSFAPRSSGADTQYF

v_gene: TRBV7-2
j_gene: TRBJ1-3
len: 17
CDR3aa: CASSLAGISPTGNTIYF

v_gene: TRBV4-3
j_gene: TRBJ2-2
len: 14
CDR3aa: CASSQGSETGELFF

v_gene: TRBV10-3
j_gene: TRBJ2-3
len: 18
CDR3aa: CAISGGSGTGVRTDTQYF

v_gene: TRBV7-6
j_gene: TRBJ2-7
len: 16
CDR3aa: CASSSLRDRGTYEQYF

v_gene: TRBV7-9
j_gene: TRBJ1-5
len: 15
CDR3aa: CASSLDGGGWQPQHF

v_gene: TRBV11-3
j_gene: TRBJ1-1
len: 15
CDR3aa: CASSSEEGLNTEAFF

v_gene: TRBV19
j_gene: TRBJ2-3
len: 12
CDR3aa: CASRLSGDTQYF

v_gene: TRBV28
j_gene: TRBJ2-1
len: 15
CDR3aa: CASSSGTSVYNEQFF

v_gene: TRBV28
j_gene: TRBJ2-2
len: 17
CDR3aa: CASSLRFRDRGTGELFF

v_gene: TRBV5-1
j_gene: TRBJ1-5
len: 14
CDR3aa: CASSAGTGNQPQHF

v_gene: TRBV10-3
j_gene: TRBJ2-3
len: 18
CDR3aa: CAKAGTSGRGALTDTQYF

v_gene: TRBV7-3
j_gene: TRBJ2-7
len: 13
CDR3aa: CASSSDRAREQYF

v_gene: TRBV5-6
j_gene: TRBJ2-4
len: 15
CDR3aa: CASSLAGVRVDIQYF

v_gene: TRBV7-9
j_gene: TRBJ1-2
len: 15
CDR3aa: CASSYKDRENYGYTF

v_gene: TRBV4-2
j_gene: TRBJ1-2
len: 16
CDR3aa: CASSQAWGRDIGGYTF

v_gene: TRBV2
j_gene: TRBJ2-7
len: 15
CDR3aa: CASIPQTGGVYEQYF